This TCR beta chain was recorded in a study of T cell repertoires in cytomegalovirus infection. Study findings and constraints: In two of eight donors, the top clonotype was HLA-C-restricted CMV-specific.

This clonotype was counted only a few times. Its antigen remains unknown. TCRdb itself ran the reads through MiXCR, one entry per CDR3 protein. Here the sample spans 500,000 to 600,000 distinct CDR3 sequences, 15% to 20% being singletons. Germline assignment: CDR1 DFQATT and CDR2 SNEGSKA (reference sequence). This CDR3 has 17 residues. V trimming: 6 bases; J trimming: 2 bases; junction bases outside the gene matches: 16. The receptor was isolated from a human donor in good health (CMV status not recorded). Some clones in this sample may be carry-over from other donors' samples. The sequenced sample consisted of CD8+ T cells from PBMCs. The V call is TRBV20-1, the J call TRBJ2-3; 8 nucleotides agree with TRBD2. The CDR3 bases are TGCAGTGCCACTAGGGTCCGGGCGGGAGGAGTCACAGATACGCAGTATTTT. Protein sequence: CSATRVRAGGVTDTQYF.